The 26 T cell receptor beta chains presented below share a single source sample, sequenced in a study of post-analysis software for immune sequencing data. The study's findings and limits: The study found TRBV5-6, TRBV5-1 and TRBV20-1 among 4 or 5 TRBV segments more frequent in patients than controls.

Antigens for these TCRs are unknown. The authors incorporated unique molecular identifiers into the TCR beta cDNA libraries. TCRdb reanalysed the PCR reads using MiXCR and keeps one entry per CDR3 protein. The sample comprises about 540,000 distinct CDR3 sequences, approximately 31% of which are singletons, and around 6% rests with the top ten. The sequencing sample was made of blood. These receptors were collected from a girl aged 2 to 17 with multiple sclerosis.

The chain uses TRBV7-3 and TRBJ2-3, with 7 bases lining up with TRBD2. CDR3 size: 12 residues. Germline values: CDR1 SGHTA, CDR2 FQGTGA. The junction had 3 bases not matched to a gene; V was cut back by 8 bases and J by 4 bases. This CDR3 is CASGLGADTQYF. CDR3 sequence (DNA): TGTGCCAGCGGACTAGGCGCAGATACGCAGTATTTT.

This clonotype appeared a few times. The chain couples TRBV3-1 to TRBJ2-5; 8 bases fit TRBD2. With 6 bases clipped from V and 5 bases from J, the junction kept 8 bases outside the gene matches. CDR1 is LGHDT, CDR2 YNNKEL, per germline (reference sequence). The CDR3 totals 14 residues. As DNA, the CDR3 is TGTGCCAGCAGTAACCGAGCGGGGGAGGAGACCCAGTACTTC. The encoded protein is CASSNRAGEETQYF.

This clonotype was found a few times. The chain couples TRBV5-1 to TRBJ2-5; D is perhaps TRBD1 or TRBD2 (6 bases each). Germline-derived CDR1 and CDR2 are SGHRS and YFSETQ. V was cut by 0 bases and J by 2 bases, with 11 bases left in between. This CDR3 comprises 15 residues. The CDR3 spells CASSLELGGQETQYF. The CDR3 DNA sequence: TGCGCCAGCAGCTTGGAGTTAGGGGGGCAAGAGACCCAGTACTTC.

The sample holds a few counts of this clonotype. A read error may be the cause here, since a much bigger clone is one base away. The rearrangement joins TRBV24-1 to TRBJ2-4; either TRBD1 or TRBD2 may fit D (6 bases each). Germline loops: CDR1 KGHDR, CDR2 SFDVKD. The CDR3 totals 17 residues. V dropped 9 bases and J dropped 13 bases, with 33 bases sitting between them. The CDR3 loop is CATSSQDEGGPDNEQYF. The CDR3 region has the DNA TGTGCCACCTCATCCCAAGACGAAGGGGGGCCGGACAATGAGCAGTACTTC.

Comment on this clonotype: The limits of the CDR3 on the DNA are not certain, so only TCRdb's listed CDR3 is given. The CDR3 spells CASILDWGYGYTF. The chain couples TRBV12-3 or TRBV12-4 to TRBJ1-2; whether TRBD1, the table's D call, matches the DNA was not checked. The CDR3 comprises 13 residues, both ends counted.

J is TRBJ1-2 and V is TRBV9; maybe TRBD1 (5 bases). CDR1 and CDR2 from the germline V gene are SGDLS and YYNGEE. CDR3 length: 16 residues. V lost 4 bases and J lost 5, with 21 bases in between. The CDR3 DNA sequence: TGTGCCAGCAGCCTAAGACAAGCCGGGGGACTTTATGGCTACACCTTC. This codes for CASSLRQAGGLYGYTF.

Only a few counts were recorded for this clonotype. This chain joins TRBV20-1 and TRBJ2-5; maybe TRBD1 (5 bases). The germline gives CDR1 DFQATT, CDR2 SNEGSKA (reference sequence). The V end lost 3 bases, the J end lost 5 bases, and 13 bases lay between the germline ends. The CDR3 sequence is 13 residues long. The CDR3 bases are TGCAGTGCTAGCTTCAGGGCAACGGAGACCCAGTACTTC. It specifies CSASFRATETQYF.

The sample holds a few counts of this clonotype. This chain joins TRBV12-3 or TRBV12-4 and TRBJ1-1, with TRBD1 matching over 7 bases. The junction had 8 bases not matched to a gene; V was cut back by 7 bases and J by 3 bases. The CDR3 sequence is 14 residues long. CDR3 nucleotide sequence: TGTGCCAGCACCCCGACAGGGTCGGACACTGAAGCTTTCTTT. Translation gives CASTPTGSDTEAFF.

The chain links TRBV5-1 to TRBJ2-1; TRBD1 is a possible D gene (7 bases). CDR3 length equals 18 residues. CDR1 and CDR2 from the germline V gene are SGHRS and YFSETQ. The V gene lost 2 bases and the J gene lost 2 bases, with 20 bases spanning the gap. CDR3 residues: CASSFQGDWRLPYNEQFF. The CDR3 region has the DNA TGCGCCAGCAGCTTCCAGGGGGACTGGCGGCTTCCCTACAATGAGCAGTTCTTC.

The chain combines TRBV20-1 with TRBJ1-1, with 8 bases fitting TRBD1. Unmatched junction bases numbered 3, after V lost 6 bases and J lost 3 bases. This CDR3 is 12 amino acids long. CDR1 is DFQATT and CDR2 is SNEGSKA in the germline V gene (reference sequence). CDR3 sequence reads: CSADRAHTEAFF. CDR3 coding DNA: TGCAGTGCGGACAGGGCTCACACTGAAGCTTTCTTT.

This clonotype has a handful of counts. The chain couples TRBV20-1 to TRBJ2-5, with 8 bases fitting TRBD1. The V segment lost 2 bases and the J segment 0 bases; nucleotides outside the gene matches: 2. Per germline, CDR1 DFQATT and CDR2 SNEGSKA (reference sequence). CDR3 length equals 14 residues. CDR3 residues: CSARPDRDQETQYF. As DNA, the CDR3 is TGCAGTGCTAGACCGGACAGGGACCAAGAGACCCAGTACTTC.

This clonotype showed up just a few times. The rearrangement links TRBV12-3 or TRBV12-4 to TRBJ2-3; D tentatively reads TRBD1 or TRBD2 (7 bases each). With 0 bases removed from V and 4 bases from J, the gap between germline ends came to 14 bases. The CDR3 covers 16 residues. CDR3 nucleotide sequence: TGTGCCAGCAGTTTAGCAGGGGCAGGGGGGGCAGATACGCAGTATTTT. As protein: CASSLAGAGGADTQYF.

The chain joins TRBV12-3 or TRBV12-4 to TRBJ1-1; a possible D gene is TRBD1 (6 bases). The CDR3 is made up of 14 amino acids. The germline V and J ends were trimmed by 6 bases and 4 bases, with 15 bases remaining between them. The CDR3 region is CASRPRGGGTEAFF. CDR3 sequence (DNA): TGTGCCAGCAGGCCCCGGGGAGGGGGCACTGAAGCTTTCTTT.

The chain joins TRBV10-3 to TRBJ1-6; the D is unclear. Germline assignment: CDR1 ENHRY and CDR2 SYGVKD. The CDR3 length is 14 residues. V was pared by 7 bases and J by 7 bases, with 14 bases between. This CDR3 reads CAITSPEQNSPLHF. CDR3 bases: TGTGCCATCACCTCCCCAGAACAGAATTCACCCCTCCACTTT.

This clonotype was counted many times. The chain uses TRBV29-1 and TRBJ2-1, with D perhaps TRBD2 (6 bases). This CDR3 region has 14 residues. Germline CDR1 reads SQVTM; CDR2 reads ANQGSEA. V was trimmed by 7 bases and J by 2 bases, leaving 15 bases between them. The CDR3 reads CSAFGGRTYNEQFF. The CDR3 DNA sequence: TGCAGCGCTTTCGGGGGAAGGACCTACAATGAGCAGTTCTTC.

The sample holds many counts of this clonotype. The gene calls are TRBV6-5 and TRBJ2-3, with D tentatively TRBD1 (5 bases). The V gene lost 7 bases and the J gene lost 14 bases, with 19 bases spanning the gap. Per germline, CDR1 MNHEY and CDR2 SVGAGI. The CDR3 extends over 12 amino acids. CDR3 sequence: CASIDDSAQGYF. The CDR3 bases are TGTGCCAGCATCGATGACTCCGCGCAGGGGTATTTT.

This clonotype was counted only a few times. The chain employs TRBV11-2 and TRBJ1-2; D gene uncertain. The germline CDR1 and CDR2 sequences are SGHAT and FQNNGV. With 0 bases removed from V and 4 bases from J, the gap between germline ends came to 15 bases. The CDR3 consists of 16 residues. The CDR3 spells CASSLDFTGSVYGYTF. The CDR3 DNA reads as TGTGCCAGCAGCTTAGATTTTACGGGCAGCGTCTATGGCTACACCTTC. Drawing the rest from reference TRBV11-2 and TRBJ1-2, the complete variable domain is EAGVAQSPRYKIIEKRQSVAFWCNPISGHATLYWYQQILGQGPKLLIQFQNNGVVDDSQLPKDRFSAERLKGVDSTLKIQPAKLEDSAVYLCASSLDFTGSVYGYTFGSGTRLTVV.

The chain links TRBV18 to TRBJ2-3; no firm D call. The V gene's germline CDR1 is KGHSH and CDR2 LQKENI. V lost 4 bases, J lost 5 bases, and 25 bases lay in between. This CDR3 has 18 amino acids. CDR3 loop: CASSLYSDQFLSGDTQYF. DNA for the CDR3: TGTGCCAGCTCACTCTATTCCGACCAATTTCTCTCGGGAGATACGCAGTATTTT.

A few counts support this clonotype. V gene TRBV9 combines with J gene TRBJ1-2; the D gene is possibly TRBD1 (6 bases). Germline CDR1 SGDLS, CDR2 YYNGEE. The V end was cut by 6 bases, the J end by 8 bases, with 20 bases between. This CDR3 region has 14 residues. As DNA, the CDR3 is TGTGCCAGCATCTCGAGGGCAGGGGCTGACGGCTACACCTTC. Encoded protein: CASISRAGADGYTF.

There are a few counts of this clonotype. This chain uses TRBV5-1 with TRBJ2-7; the match to TRBD2 covers 8 bases. The CDR3 runs 16 residues. Germline CDR1 SGHRS, CDR2 YFSETQ. Trimming cost V 0 bases and J 7 bases; bases outside gene matches: 12. For the CDR3, the DNA is TGCGCCAGCAGCTTGGGAGGTAGCGGGGCCGTTGGTGAGCAGTACTTC. This translates into CASSLGGSGAVGEQYF. The whole variable domain, filled in from reference TRBV5-1 and TRBJ2-7, reads KAGVTQTPRYLIKTRGQQVTLSCSPISGHRSVSWYQQTPGQGLQFLFEYFSETQRNKGNFPGRFSGRQFSNSRSEMNVSTLELGDSALYLCASSLGGSGAVGEQYFGPGTRLTVT.

V usage is TRBV20-1 and J usage is TRBJ2-5; 9 bases map to TRBD2. Germline V gene lookup returns CDR1 DFQATT and CDR2 SNEGSKA (reference sequence). The V gene end was trimmed by 3 bases and the J gene end by 5 bases; junction bases not matched to a gene: 7. CDR3 length: 14 residues. In DNA form, the CDR3 reads TGCAGTGCTAGGGGTGGACTAGCGTGGGAGACCCAGTACTTC. It codes for CSARGGLAWETQYF.

V usage is TRBV20-1 and J usage is TRBJ1-1; 9 nucleotides match TRBD1. This CDR3 contains 15 residues. Trimming cost V 0 bases and J 0 bases; bases outside gene matches: 2. Germline V CDR1 and CDR2: DFQATT, SNEGSKA (reference sequence). The CDR3 spells CSARDYRGLNTEAFF. CDR3 DNA sequence: TGCAGTGCTAGAGATTACAGGGGGCTGAACACTGAAGCTTTCTTT.

This clonotype has more than one count but fewer than ten. The V gene is TRBV7-9, the J gene TRBJ1-2, with D perhaps TRBD1 (5 bases). Germline CDR1 reads SEHNR; CDR2 reads FQNEAQ (reference sequence). This CDR3 has 14 residues. Trimming stripped 5 bases from V and 6 bases from J, with 16 bases between. The chain's CDR3 is CASSPFLDNDGYTF. The CDR3 coding sequence is TGTGCCAGCAGCCCTTTTCTGGACAACGATGGCTACACCTTC.

At least ten counts were recorded for this clonotype. A read error is possible here, since a much larger clone lies one base away. The V and J genes are TRBV2 and TRBJ1-4; D might be TRBD1 (6 bases). This CDR3 contains 14 residues. From germline, CDR1 is SNHLY and CDR2 FYNNEI. Written as DNA, the CDR3 is TGTGCCAGCAGGGGTACAGGGCCCCCTGAAAAACGGTTTTTT. Translation gives CASRGTGPPEKRFF. Looking up the rest from reference TRBV2 and TRBJ1-4 gives the full variable domain: EPEVTQTPSHQVTQMGQEVILRCVPISNHLYFYWYRQILGQKVEFLVSFYNNEISEKSEIFDDQFSVERPDGSNFTLKIRSTKLEDSAMYFCASRGTGPPEKRFFGSGTQLSVL.

This clonotype was observed many times. The V call is TRBV27, the J call TRBJ2-1; D perhaps matches TRBD1 (6 bases). This CDR3 comprises 17 residues. V shed 5 bases and J shed 6 bases, with 23 bases lying between them. Germline lookup yields CDR1 MNHEY and CDR2 SMNVEV (reference sequence). CDR3 sequence (DNA): TGTGCCAGCAGTCTTTCCCTTGGACAGCTTATCGCCAATGAGCAGTTCTTC. Amino acid sequence: CASSLSLGQLIANEQFF.

The chain couples TRBV12-3 or TRBV12-4 to TRBJ2-7; D uncertain. V lost 4 bases and J 7 bases, leaving 11 bases between the germline ends. This CDR3 region has 12 residues. CDR3 bases: TGTGCCAGCAGTTCCCCTCCGAGTGAGCAGTACTTC. As protein: CASSSPPSEQYF.